The following is a T cell receptor beta chain sequence with its context. V was clipped by 6 bases and J by 2 bases, with 15 bases between them. Germline V gene sequence: CDR1 SGHDT, CDR2 YYEEEE. The CDR3 length is 15 residues. The sample originates from a study of cytomegalovirus exposure and HLA in healthy donors. Measured with immunoSEQ multiplex PCR; TCRdb has only the in-frame clones, and not every one. The sample lists under 250,000 clones; roughly nine tenths were seen once. The chain couples TRBV5-6 to TRBJ2-1; TRBD2 is a possible D gene (6 bases). The clonotype was recovered from a man between 18 and 29 years old in good health and CMV-seropositive. Material: PBMCs. CDR3 DNA sequence: TGTGCCAGCACCTGGGGCGGGGCGGCCTACAATGAGCAGTTCTTC. This sequence encodes CASTWGGAAYNEQFF.